This TCR beta chain was sequenced for a study of identical twins. Notes on the study in general: Twin-shared out-of-frame alpha sequences showed excess low generation probability. Part of the zero-insertion signal could reflect confounding by invariant MAIT and iNKT cells.

The length of the CDR3 is 15 residues. Germline-derived CDR1 and CDR2 are SGHTA and FQGNSA. Trimming cost V 1 base and J 7 bases, with 16 bases left between them. TCRdb itself ran the 5' RACE reads through MiXCR, one entry per CDR3 protein. The table shows 150,000 or so distinct CDR3 sequences, with around 3.6% occurring only once. This clonotype was recorded many times. The antigen is unknown. The chain joins TRBV7-2 to TRBJ2-5; D remains unclear. The sample taken for sequencing was memory T cells sorted from blood. This sequence originates from a man in his late teens or twenties in good health. The CDR3 nucleotides are TGTGCCAGCAGCTTAGATTCTATGGCCCCCGGGACCCAGTACTTC. Translating it yields CASSLDSMAPGTQYF.